Here is one T cell receptor (beta chain) with its context. These data belong to a study of blood T cell repertoires in COVID-19. Study at large: COVID-19 samples collected from the United States, Italy and Spain covered acute and convalescent phases. From T cells, B-cell-depleted T cells, or PBMCs came the material, which was cDNA or gDNA.

In the original processing: Reference gene primer amplification gave nucleated cell count estimates. The repertoire was sequenced with immunoSEQ multiplex PCR; TCRdb's copy has only in-frame clones and lacks some. The D gene and trimming were derived from the DNA, and the V and J assignments and clone size from that table. This table has 150,000 to 200,000 clones, 86% appearing once. V shed 1 base and J shed 3 bases, with 9 bases lying between them. The CDR3 contains 14 residues. From germline, CDR1 is LNHDA and CDR2 SQIVND (reference sequence). The sequence was collected from a man between 65 and 85 years old with active or convalescent COVID-19. The chain is built from TRBV19 and TRBJ1-2; unclear D gene. Sequenced sample: peripheral blood. CDR3 in DNA: TGTGCCAGTAGTATAGGGGCGCTGGACTATGGCTACACCTTC. It yields the protein CASSIGALDYGYTF.